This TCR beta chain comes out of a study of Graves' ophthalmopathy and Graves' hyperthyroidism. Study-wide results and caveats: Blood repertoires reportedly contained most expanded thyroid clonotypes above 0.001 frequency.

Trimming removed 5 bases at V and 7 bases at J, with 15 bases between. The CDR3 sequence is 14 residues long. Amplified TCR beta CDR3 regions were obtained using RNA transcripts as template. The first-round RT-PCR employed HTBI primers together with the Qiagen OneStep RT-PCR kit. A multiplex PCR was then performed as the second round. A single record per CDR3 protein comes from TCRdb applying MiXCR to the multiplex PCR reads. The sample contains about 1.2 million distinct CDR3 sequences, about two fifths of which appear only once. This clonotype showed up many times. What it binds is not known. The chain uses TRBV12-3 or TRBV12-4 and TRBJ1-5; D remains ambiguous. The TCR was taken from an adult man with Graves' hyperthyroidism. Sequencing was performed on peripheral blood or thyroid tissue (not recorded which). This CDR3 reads CASSPSGGGQPQHF. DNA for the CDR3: TGTGCCAGCAGTCCCTCGGGCGGTGGGCAGCCCCAGCATTTT.